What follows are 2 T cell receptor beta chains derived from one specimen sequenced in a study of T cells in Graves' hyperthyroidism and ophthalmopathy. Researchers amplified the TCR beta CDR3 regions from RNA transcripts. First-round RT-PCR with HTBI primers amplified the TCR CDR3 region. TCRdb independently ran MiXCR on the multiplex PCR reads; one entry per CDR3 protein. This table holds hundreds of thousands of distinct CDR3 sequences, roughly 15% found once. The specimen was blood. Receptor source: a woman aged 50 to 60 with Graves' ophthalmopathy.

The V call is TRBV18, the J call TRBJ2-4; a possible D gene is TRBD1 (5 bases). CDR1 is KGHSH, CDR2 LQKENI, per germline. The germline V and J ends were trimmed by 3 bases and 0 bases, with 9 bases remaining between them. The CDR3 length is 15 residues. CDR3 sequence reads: CASSPGPLAKNIQYF. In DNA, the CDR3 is TGTGCCAGCTCACCGGGGCCTCTAGCCAAAAACATTCAGTACTTC.

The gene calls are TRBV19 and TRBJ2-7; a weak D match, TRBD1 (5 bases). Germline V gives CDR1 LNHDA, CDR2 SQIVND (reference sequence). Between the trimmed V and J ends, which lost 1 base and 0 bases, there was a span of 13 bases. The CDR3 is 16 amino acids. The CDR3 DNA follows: TGTGCCAGTAGTATAGGTCCAGGGCCGAGCTCCTACGAGCAGTACTTC. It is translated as CASSIGPGPSSYEQYF. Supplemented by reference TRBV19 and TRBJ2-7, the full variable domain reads DGGITQSPKYLFRKEGQNVTLSCEQNLNHDAMYWYRQDPGQGLRLIYYSQIVNDFQKGDIAEGYSVSREKKESFPLTVTSAQKNPTAFYLCASSIGPGPSSYEQYFGPGTRLTVT.